The 20 T cell receptor beta chains below all came from one sample that was sequenced in a study of human T cells and chemical hapten exposure. TCRdb re-derived calls from the RACE reads in MiXCR, one entry per CDR3 protein. This sample carries over 70,000 distinct CDR3 sequences, 14% of them seen once, and the ten largest clones take about 4.9%. Time point given: pre-sensitization, week 0. Documented treatment: therapeutic diphenylcyclopropenone sensitization with weekly scalp DPC. Material: whole blood, obtained in connection with sensitization to the hapten diphenylcyclopropenone (DPC). These receptor sequences come from a woman aged 45-60 years with alopecia areata. Some clones in this sample may be carry-over from other donors' samples.

The gene calls are TRBV11-2 and TRBJ2-7, with D perhaps TRBD2 (6 bases). This CDR3 region has 15 residues. From germline, CDR1 is SGHAT and CDR2 FQNNGV. Trimming cost V 3 bases and J 2 bases, with 14 bases left between them. In DNA, the CDR3 is TGTGCCAGCAGCTTGCCAGGAGGGGCTCCCTACGAGCAGTACTTC. Translated, it gives CASSLPGGAPYEQYF.

The chain is built from TRBV7-2 and TRBJ2-3; 9 nucleotides align to TRBD2. This CDR3 has 15 amino acids. Trimming removed 7 bases from V and 4 bases from J; junction bases left unmatched: 9. Per germline, CDR1 SGHTA and CDR2 FQGNSA. In nucleotides, the CDR3 is TGTGCCAGCACCCTACTTAGCGGGAGTGCAGATACGCAGTATTTT. Protein product: CASTLLSGSADTQYF. Full variable domain (rest looked up from reference TRBV7-2 and TRBJ2-3): GAGVSQSPSNKVTEKGKDVELRCDPISGHTALYWYRQSLGQGLEFLIYFQGNSAPDKSGLPSDRFSAERTGGSVSTLTIQRTQQEDSAVYLCASTLLSGSADTQYFGPGTRLTVL.

The CDR3 loop reads CASSFPRGKVSYEQYF. The DNA of the CDR3 is TGTGCCAGCAGCTTCCCAAGAGGAAAGGTGTCCTACGAGCAGTACTTC. The V call is TRBV7-8, the J call TRBJ2-7, with D uncertain. CDR3 size: 16 residues. Germline-derived CDR1 and CDR2 are SGHVS and FQNEAQ. Trimming stripped 3 bases from V and 1 base from J, with 16 bases between.

This clonotype was found many times. The chain carries TRBV4-3 and TRBJ2-1, with 11 nucleotides matching TRBD2. Trimming removed 4 bases from V and 4 bases from J; junction bases left unmatched: 0. This CDR3 has 14 residues. The germline CDR1 and CDR2 sequences are LGHNA and YSLEER. The CDR3, as DNA: TGCGCCAGCAGCCGACTAGCGGGGTACAATGAGCAGTTCTTC. It yields the protein CASSRLAGYNEQFF.

This clonotype was counted at least ten times. The V gene is TRBV29-1, the J gene TRBJ2-5; D gene ambiguous. The CDR3 loop spans 12 amino acids. Germline V gene data show CDR1 as SQVTM and CDR2 as ANQGSEA. Trimming removed 4 bases at V and 5 bases at J, with 11 bases between. CDR3 amino acids: CSVAMVRETQYF. CDR3 nucleotide sequence: TGCAGCGTTGCTATGGTCCGGGAGACCCAGTACTTC.

This chain uses TRBV10-3 with TRBJ1-1; D is uncertain. The CDR3 is 13 amino acids. Germline V CDR1 and CDR2: ENHRY, SYGVKD. V gave up 3 bases and J gave up 7 bases, with 12 bases separating them. CDR3 bases: TGTGCCATCAGTGAAGGGTTACAGCGTGAAGCTTTCTTT. This gives the protein CAISEGLQREAFF.

V and J are TRBV18 and TRBJ2-7; D is undetermined. The germline V gene encodes CDR1 KGHSH and CDR2 LQKENI. This CDR3 is 14 amino acids long. Trimming stripped 1 base from V and 7 bases from J, with 14 bases between. The CDR3 bases are TGTGCCAGCTCACCACTCCCGGACCTGAAGGAGCAGTACTTC. This codes for CASSPLPDLKEQYF.

The V and J genes are TRBV21-1 and TRBJ1-1. TRBV21-1 is a recognized pseudogene. The CDR3 runs 15 residues. The CDR3 here is CASSKGTTGGTEAFF. CDR3 sequence (DNA): TGTGCCAGCAGCAAAGGGACTACCGGTGGCACTGAAGCTTTCTTT.

The chain has TRBV30 and TRBJ2-7; D ambiguous. The germline V gene has CDR1 GTSNPN and CDR2 SVGIG (reference sequence). Trimming pared 2 bases from V and 5 bases from J, leaving 16 bases between. This CDR3 has 14 amino acids. In DNA form, the CDR3 reads TGTGCCTGGAGTTCTAGGCTCAGTACCCACGAGCAGTACTTC. This translates into CAWSSRLSTHEQYF.

This chain connects TRBV18 to TRBJ1-1; D might be TRBD1 (5 bases). This CDR3 spans 15 amino acids. V was cut by 3 bases and J by 2 bases, with 13 bases left in between. Germline V gene data show CDR1 as KGHSH and CDR2 as LQKENI. Here the CDR3 DNA reads TGTGCCAGCTCACCTCTGGGACGGCTCAACACTGAAGCTTTCTTT. Translating gives CASSPLGRLNTEAFF.

This clonotype was seen many times. The V and J genes are TRBV20-1 and TRBJ2-3, with D hard to call. There are 13 residues in the CDR3. In germline, CDR1 is DFQATT, CDR2 SNEGSKA (reference sequence). V lost 4 bases, J lost 0 bases, and 8 bases lay in between. CDR3 loop: CSAIFASTDTQYF. The CDR3 coding sequence is TGCAGTGCTATCTTTGCAAGCACAGATACGCAGTATTTT.

The chain has TRBV5-1 and TRBJ2-3; D might be TRBD2 (5 bases). The V and J ends lost 2 bases and 0 bases respectively, with 10 bases between them. The CDR3 covers 15 residues. Looked up from germline, CDR1 is SGHRS and CDR2 is YFSETQ. The CDR3 DNA sequence: TGCGCCAGCAGCTTCGGGGAAGTGAGCACAGATACGCAGTATTTT. Translation: CASSFGEVSTDTQYF.

This clonotype turned up a few times. V usage is TRBV27 and J usage is TRBJ1-1; no definite D call. The length of the CDR3 is 12 residues. Trimming removed 6 bases from V and 1 base from J, with 6 bases in between. Germline V gene data show CDR1 as MNHEY and CDR2 as SMNVEV (reference sequence). This chain's CDR3 is CASRKGNTEAFF. For the CDR3, the DNA is TGTGCCAGCAGGAAGGGGAACACTGAAGCTTTCTTT.

V is TRBV7-8 and J is TRBJ2-7, with D perhaps TRBD1 (5 bases). The CDR3 covers 13 residues. The germline gives CDR1 SGHVS, CDR2 FQNEAQ. Trimming removed 5 bases from V and 1 base from J, with 9 bases in between. The CDR3 loop is CASSPDRSYEQYF. The CDR3, as DNA: TGTGCCAGCAGCCCCGACAGATCCTACGAGCAGTACTTC. The whole variable domain, remainder taken from reference TRBV7-8 and TRBJ2-7, is GAGVSQSPRYKVAKRGQDVALRCDPISGHVSLFWYQQALGQGPEFLTYFQNEAQLDKSGLPSDRFFAERPEGSVSTLKIQRTQQEDSAVYLCASSPDRSYEQYFGPGTRLTVT.

This clonotype was counted between two and nine times. V gene TRBV20-1 combines with J gene TRBJ1-1; D remains unclear. The V and J ends lost 3 bases and 1 base respectively, with 9 bases between them. CDR1 DFQATT and CDR2 SNEGSKA come from the germline V gene (reference sequence). This CDR3 is 13 amino acids long. The DNA of the CDR3 is TGCAGTGCTAGGCCCGGCTCGAACACTGAAGCTTTCTTT. It yields the protein CSARPGSNTEAFF.

This clonotype was counted ten times or more. This sequence joins TRBV12-3 or TRBV12-4 and TRBJ2-7, with 13 nucleotides matching TRBD2. Trimming at V came to 5 bases and at J to 7 bases, leaving 14 bases not matched to a gene. The CDR3 is 17 amino acids. The CDR3 coding sequence is TGTGCCAGCAGTGTACTAGCGGGAGGGCCAATTTCGAGGGAGCAGTACTTC. The encoded protein is CASSVLAGGPISREQYF.

This clonotype has only a few counts. The chain joins TRBV7-2 to TRBJ2-1; a possible D gene is TRBD2 (5 bases). This CDR3 is built from 12 residues. Looked up from germline, CDR1 is SGHTA and CDR2 is FQGNSA. Trimming removed 5 bases at V and 8 bases at J, with 10 bases between. The chain's CDR3 is CASSPWGDEQFF. The CDR3 DNA follows: TGTGCCAGCAGCCCCTGGGGAGATGAGCAGTTCTTC. Looking up the rest from reference TRBV7-2 and TRBJ2-1 gives the full variable domain: GAGVSQSPSNKVTEKGKDVELRCDPISGHTALYWYRQSLGQGLEFLIYFQGNSAPDKSGLPSDRFSAERTGGSVSTLTIQRTQQEDSAVYLCASSPWGDEQFFGPGTRLTVL.

The chain is built from TRBV6-5 and TRBJ2-1; D not resolved. The CDR3 contains 15 residues. From germline, CDR1 is MNHEY and CDR2 SVGAGI. The V end was cut by 6 bases, the J end by 4 bases, with 16 bases between. The CDR3 region is CASSPVKDTYNEQFF. CDR3 coding DNA: TGTGCCAGCAGCCCCGTAAAGGATACTTACAATGAGCAGTTCTTC.

This clonotype was observed a handful of times. The V call is TRBV7-2, the J call TRBJ1-6; D is ambiguous. The CDR3 runs to 13 residues. V lost 2 bases and J lost 8, with 7 bases in between. CDR1 is SGHTA and CDR2 is FQGNSA in the germline V gene. In nucleotides, the CDR3 is TGTGCCAGCAGCTTAAGGGTAGATTCACCCCTCCACTTT. Translation: CASSLRVDSPLHF.

This clonotype occurred a few times. The chain is built from TRBV14 and TRBJ2-7, with D possibly being TRBD1 (6 bases). V lost 1 base and J lost 1, with 14 bases in between. Germline CDR1 and CDR2: SGHDN and FVKESK. The CDR3 is made up of 16 amino acids. The CDR3 DNA follows: TGTGCCAGCAGCCAAGCGCGCAGGGGTCTTTCCTACGAGCAGTACTTC. As protein: CASSQARRGLSYEQYF.